What follows are 28 T cell receptor beta chains derived from one specimen sequenced in a study of radiation and T cells in renal cell carcinoma. The method was immunoSEQ multiplex PCR; TCRdb's version includes in-frame clones alone and lacks a portion of them. This sample has over 60,000 clones, with over 65% found just once. Regarding time point: blood 4 weeks post-SBRT, at nephrectomy. Stated treatment: 15 Gy SBRT to primary tumor, nephrectomy 4 weeks later. The starting material was blood, obtained from a patient whose treatment included radiotherapy and nephrectomy. The receptor source for this set is a woman aged 55-70 years with renal cell carcinoma.

The gene calls are TRBV4-3 and TRBJ2-4; TRBD2 agrees at 13 bases. Germline V lookup: CDR1 LGHNA, CDR2 YSLEER. The CDR3 runs 19 residues. Trimming at V came to 4 bases and at J to 7 bases, leaving 16 bases not matched to a gene. CDR3 nucleotides: TGCGCCAGCAGCCCCTCCCCCGCAGGACTAGCGGGAGTCCAGAACATTCAGTACTTC. As protein: CASSPSPAGLAGVQNIQYF.

The chain recombines TRBV30 with TRBJ1-2; tentative D call: TRBD1 (5 bases). The CDR3 length is 12 residues. Looked up from germline, CDR1 is GTSNPN and CDR2 is SVGIG (reference sequence). V lost 8 bases to trimming and J lost 2 bases, with 12 bases between them. The chain's CDR3 is CARSRVNYGYTF. The CDR3 DNA is TGTGCCCGATCCAGGGTCAACTATGGCTACACCTTC.

This clone was seen only once. The rearrangement links TRBV5-1 to TRBJ2-7; a possible D gene is TRBD1 (6 bases). The CDR3 is 14 residues long. CDR1 and CDR2 from the germline V gene are SGHRS and YFSETQ. V was shortened by 2 bases and J by 2 bases, with 11 bases between the two germline ends. The CDR3 coding sequence is TGCGCCAGCAGCTTTACAGGGCCCCCCTACGAGCAGTACTTC. It yields the protein CASSFTGPPYEQYF.

The CDR3 sequence: CASSVGPGTDYEQYF. CDR3 sequence (DNA): TGTGCCAGCAGCGTAGGTCCAGGAACCGATTACGAGCAGTACTTC. The chain couples TRBV9 to TRBJ2-7; the D is unclear. The CDR3 contains 15 residues. The V and J ends lost 0 bases and 4 bases respectively, with 14 bases between them. Germline V gene sequence: CDR1 SGDLS, CDR2 YYNGEE.

V is TRBV4-1 and J is TRBJ2-7; 7 bases are a match to TRBD2. The germline gives CDR1 MGHRA, CDR2 YSYEKL. J lost 6 bases, V lost 4 bases, and 3 bases had no gene match. The CDR3 is 12 amino acids. The CDR3 region is CASSPTSAEQYF. The CDR3 DNA is TGCGCCAGCAGCCCAACTAGCGCCGAGCAGTACTTC.

This clone was detected once. The chain couples TRBV6-1 to TRBJ1-6, with 8 bases matching TRBD1. Per germline, CDR1 MNHNS and CDR2 SASEGT. V shed 4 bases, J shed 7 bases, and the junction held 3 bases outside the gene matches. CDR3 length: 14 residues. The CDR3 region is CASSVTGENSPLHF. As DNA, the CDR3 is TGTGCCAGCAGTGTGACAGGGGAGAATTCACCCCTCCACTTT.

The rearrangement joins TRBV4-3 to TRBJ1-2, with TRBD1 as a possible D gene (5 bases). CDR1 and CDR2 (germline): LGHNA, YSLEER. The CDR3 loop spans 14 amino acids. Trimming shortened V by 0 bases and J by 4 bases, and 9 bases separated the two germline ends. CDR3 residues: CASSQDMGTYGYTF. Written as DNA, the CDR3 is TGCGCCAGCAGCCAAGATATGGGGACCTATGGCTACACCTTC.

J is TRBJ2-5 and V is TRBV5-4; 11 positions agree with TRBD2. Unmatched junction bases numbered 7, after V lost 7 bases and J lost 5 bases. This CDR3 region has 14 residues. Germline V CDR1 and CDR2: SGHNT, YYREEE (reference sequence). The CDR3 nucleotides read TGTGCCAGCCGGCAGACTAGCGGGGTGGAGACCCAGTACTTC. It encodes CASRQTSGVETQYF.

The V and J genes are TRBV6-1 and TRBJ1-1, with D unclear. CDR1 is MNHNS and CDR2 is SASEGT in the germline V gene. This CDR3 comprises 15 residues. Between the trimmed V and J ends, which lost 0 bases and 6 bases, there was a span of 14 bases. CDR3 in DNA: TGTGCCAGCAGTGAAGCGCACAGACGGATGGCTGAAGCTTTCTTT. Its translation is CASSEAHRRMAEAFF.

In DNA form, the CDR3 reads TGTGCCAGCAGCTGGGGCGGGGGGAACTATGGCTACACCTTC. It codes for CASSWGGGNYGYTF. The rearrangement links TRBV7-8 to TRBJ1-2, with D tentatively TRBD1 (5 bases). V was clipped by 4 bases and J by 2 bases, with 11 bases between them. CDR1 is SGHVS, CDR2 FQNEAQ, per germline. The CDR3 contains 14 residues. Complete variable domain (other parts from reference TRBV7-8 and TRBJ1-2): GAGVSQSPRYKVAKRGQDVALRCDPISGHVSLFWYQQALGQGPEFLTYFQNEAQLDKSGLPSDRFFAERPEGSVSTLKIQRTQQEDSAVYLCASSWGGGNYGYTFGSGTRLTVV.

The chain employs TRBV5-1 and TRBJ2-3; D gene unclear. V shed 9 bases and J shed 8 bases, with 13 bases lying between them. Germline assignment: CDR1 SGHRS and CDR2 YFSETQ. The CDR3 covers 11 residues. CDR3 region: CATSEGATQYF. The DNA for the CDR3 is TGCGCCACCTCTGAAGGAGCTACGCAGTATTTT. The whole variable domain, remainder taken from reference TRBV5-1 and TRBJ2-3, is KAGVTQTPRYLIKTRGQQVTLSCSPISGHRSVSWYQQTPGQGLQFLFEYFSETQRNKGNFPGRFSGRQFSNSRSEMNVSTLELGDSALYLCATSEGATQYFGPGTRLTVL.

The V and J genes are TRBV7-3 and TRBJ2-2; D may be TRBD1 or TRBD2 (5 bases each). CDR3 length equals 15 residues. V was cut by 5 bases and J by 1 base, with 11 bases left in between. Germline loops: CDR1 SGHTA, CDR2 FQGTGA. CDR3 amino acids: CASSPGTQNTGELFF. The CDR3 DNA reads TGTGCCAGCAGCCCCGGGACCCAGAACACCGGGGAGCTGTTTTTT.

This chain uses TRBV4-1 with TRBJ2-1; D not resolved. CDR3 length: 14 amino acids. V dropped 4 bases and J dropped 0 bases, with 7 bases sitting between them. Germline V gene sequence: CDR1 MGHRA, CDR2 YSYEKL. CDR3 protein: CASSRGSSYNEQFF. The CDR3, as DNA: TGCGCCAGCAGCCGCGGTAGCTCCTACAATGAGCAGTTCTTC.

This clone has just one count. This rearrangement joins TRBV7-9 to TRBJ2-1, with D tentatively TRBD2 (6 bases). V was trimmed by 5 bases and J by 5 bases, leaving 19 bases between them. The length of the CDR3 is 16 residues. Germline lookup yields CDR1 SEHNR and CDR2 FQNEAQ (reference sequence). CDR3 sequence: CASSPPTGEANNEQFF. In DNA, the CDR3 is TGTGCCAGCAGCCCTCCCACGGGAGAGGCGAACAATGAGCAGTTCTTC.

The chain has TRBV19 and TRBJ2-5, with D possibly being TRBD1 (6 bases). Trimming stripped 1 base from V and 5 bases from J, with 14 bases between. Germline CDR1 reads LNHDA; CDR2 reads SQIVND (reference sequence). The CDR3 totals 15 residues. The CDR3 here is CASSIASGQGETQYF. As DNA, the CDR3 is TGTGCCAGTAGTATAGCATCGGGACAAGGGGAGACCCAGTACTTC.

This clone occurred a few times. The CDR3 protein is CASSLRQYTEAFF. The CDR3 nucleotides read TGTGCCAGTAGCTTGCGACAGTACACTGAAGCTTTCTTT. This chain joins TRBV19 and TRBJ1-1, with D tentatively TRBD1 (5 bases). Germline V CDR1 and CDR2: LNHDA, SQIVND (reference sequence). The V gene lost 6 bases and the J gene lost 3 bases, with 11 bases spanning the gap. The CDR3 is 13 amino acids.

A remark on this clone: The junction departs from the called germline gene at one end, perhaps through a read error. The chain has TRBV6-1 and TRBJ2-1; 12 bases are shared with TRBD2. The CDR3 contains 19 residues. The germline V gene has CDR1 MNHNS and CDR2 SASEGT. The CDR3 bases are TGTGCCAGCAGCGAAGGACGCCTCCGGACTAGCGGGAAGTACAATGAGCAGTTCTTC. Amino acids: CASSEGRLRTSGKYNEQFF.

Note on this clone: A read error may produce the germline difference seen at one junction end. The rearrangement uses TRBV6-6 and TRBJ2-2; D may be TRBD2 (6 bases). CDR1 MNHNY and CDR2 SVGAGI come from the germline V gene (reference sequence). The CDR3 runs 15 residues. CDR3: CVSSYSRENTGELFF. For the CDR3, the DNA is TGTGTCAGCAGTTACTCGCGGGAGAACACCGGGGAGCTGTTTTTT.

V is TRBV7-3 and J is TRBJ2-1, with D unclear. CDR1 and CDR2 (germline): SGHTA, FQGTGA. Trimming took 4 bases from V and 10 from J, leaving 17 bases between them. The CDR3 loop spans 14 amino acids. CDR3 sequence reads: CASSSSAEVGEQFF. In DNA, the CDR3 is TGTGCCAGCAGCTCCAGCGCTGAGGTTGGGGAGCAGTTCTTC.

J is TRBJ2-1 and V is TRBV7-3; TRBD2 agrees at 7 bases. The CDR3 is 16 residues long. Germline V gene data show CDR1 as SGHTA and CDR2 as FQGTGA. The V and J ends lost 4 bases and 0 bases, in that order; junction bases with no gene match: 6. CDR3 residues: CASSSRGSSSYNEQFF. CDR3 nucleotide sequence: TGTGCCAGCAGCTCGCGGGGGTCAAGCTCCTACAATGAGCAGTTCTTC.

This sequence joins TRBV2 and TRBJ2-6; D unclear. V was trimmed by 2 bases and J by 4 bases, leaving 12 bases between them. This CDR3 has 16 amino acids. CDR1 is SNHLY, CDR2 FYNNEI, per germline. The CDR3 spells CASSELRVSGANVLTF. The DNA for the CDR3 is TGTGCCAGCAGTGAACTCCGGGTCTCCGGGGCCAACGTCCTGACTTTC.

This clone showed up just once. This sequence joins TRBV11-2 and TRBJ2-7; TRBD1 might be the D (5 bases). The CDR3 totals 15 residues. Germline V CDR1 and CDR2: SGHAT, FQNNGV. V lost 4 bases and J 1 base, leaving 14 bases between the germline ends. The CDR3 sequence: CASSWGPGGSYEQYF. The CDR3 DNA is TGTGCCAGCAGCTGGGGCCCGGGCGGATCCTACGAGCAGTACTTC.

The V gene is TRBV4-3, the J gene TRBJ2-5; D is possibly TRBD2 (6 bases). Germline V lookup: CDR1 LGHNA, CDR2 YSLEER. V shed 1 base and J shed 3 bases, with 12 bases lying between them. The CDR3 is 15 amino acids. CDR3 sequence reads: CASSQGRAGEETQYF. CDR3 DNA: TGCGCCAGCAGCCAAGGGAGGGCAGGAGAAGAGACCCAGTACTTC.

The chain uses TRBV10-3 and TRBJ1-2; no firm D call. The CDR3 is 13 residues long. Germline V gives CDR1 ENHRY, CDR2 SYGVKD. V dropped 2 bases and J dropped 7 bases, with 11 bases sitting between them. This CDR3 is CAISEREDTGYTF. DNA for the CDR3: TGTGCCATCAGTGAGCGGGAAGACACTGGCTACACCTTC.

The chain has TRBV5-3 and TRBJ2-3, with D uncertain. TRBV5-3 is treated as an ORF (open reading frame) with a function not yet certain. The V gene lost 8 bases and the J gene lost 7 bases, with 11 bases spanning the gap. This CDR3 spans 11 amino acids. In DNA form, the CDR3 reads TGTGCCAGCAGTTCCGAGCATACGCAGTATTTT. Translated, it gives CASSSEHTQYF.

V and J are TRBV2 and TRBJ2-2; D perhaps matches TRBD1 (5 bases). The germline V gene has CDR1 SNHLY and CDR2 FYNNEI. V was shortened by 6 bases and J by 2 bases, with 10 bases between the two germline ends. CDR3 length: 14 residues. This CDR3 reads CASRTVSNTGELFF. In DNA form, the CDR3 reads TGTGCCAGCAGGACAGTTTCCAACACCGGGGAGCTGTTTTTT.

This clone was found once. The chain combines TRBV11-3 with TRBJ2-7, with D possibly called TRBD1 or TRBD2 (6 bases each). Trimming removed 5 bases at V and 3 bases at J, with 11 bases between. Germline V CDR1 and CDR2: SGHNT, YENEEA. The CDR3 consists of 13 residues. CDR3 sequence (DNA): TGTGCCAGCAGCCAAGGGGGGTACTACGAGCAGTACTTC. This gives the protein CASSQGGYYEQYF.

V usage is TRBV7-2 and J usage is TRBJ2-2; D is uncertain. CDR3 size: 12 residues. Germline V gene lookup returns CDR1 SGHTA and CDR2 FQGNSA. V was shortened by 1 base and J by 7 bases, with 4 bases between the two germline ends. In DNA form, the CDR3 reads TGTGCCAGCAGCTTAGAAATCGGGGAGCTGTTTTTT. This gives the protein CASSLEIGELFF.